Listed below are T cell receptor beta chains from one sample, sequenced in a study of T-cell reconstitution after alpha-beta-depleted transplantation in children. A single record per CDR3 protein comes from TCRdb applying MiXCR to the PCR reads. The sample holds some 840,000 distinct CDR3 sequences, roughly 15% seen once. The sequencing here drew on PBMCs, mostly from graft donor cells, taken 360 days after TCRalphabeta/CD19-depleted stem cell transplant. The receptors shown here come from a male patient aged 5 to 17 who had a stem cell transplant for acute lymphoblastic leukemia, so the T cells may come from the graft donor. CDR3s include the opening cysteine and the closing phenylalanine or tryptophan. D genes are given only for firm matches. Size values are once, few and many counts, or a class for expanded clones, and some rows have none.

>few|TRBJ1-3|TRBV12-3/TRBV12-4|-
TGTGCCAGCAGTCGGGGACCGCCGTCCTCTGGAAACACCATATATTTT
CASSRGPPSSGNTIYF
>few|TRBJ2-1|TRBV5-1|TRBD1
TGCGCCAGCAGCTTCCTATCGACAGGGGCGGGCAATGAGCAGTTCTTC
CASSFLSTGAGNEQFF
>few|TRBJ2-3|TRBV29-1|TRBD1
TGCAGCGTTGAGCCCGGGACAGGGGGCGCAGATACGCAGTATTTT
CSVEPGTGGADTQYF
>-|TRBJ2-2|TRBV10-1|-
TGCGCCAGCAGTGAGTCTGCCGGGGAGCTGTTTTTT
CASSESAGELFF
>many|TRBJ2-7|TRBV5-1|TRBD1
TGCGCCAGCAGCGGCGGGACAGGGGGCTACGAGCAGTACTTC
CASSGGTGGYEQYF
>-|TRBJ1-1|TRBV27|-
TGTGCCAGCAGTTTTCGGGGAGGCACTGAAGCTGTCTTT
CASSFRGGTEAVF
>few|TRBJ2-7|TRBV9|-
TGTGCCAGCAGCGTAGGCCATCAGGGGACCTACGAGCAGTACTTC
CASSVGHQGTYEQYF
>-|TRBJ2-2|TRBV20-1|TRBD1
TGCAGTGCTAGAGATCCCAGGGGGCAGGGCGGGGAGCTGTTTTTT
CSARDPRGQGGELFF
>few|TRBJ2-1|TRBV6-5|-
TGTGCCAGCAGTTGGAGGGGGGTCTACAATGAGCAGTTCTTC
CASSWRGVYNEQFF
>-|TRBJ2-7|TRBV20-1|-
TGCAGTGCCGCTCTGGGGGGCTACGAGCAGTACTTC
CSAALGGYEQYF
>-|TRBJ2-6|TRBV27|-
TGTGCCAGCAGGAGTCAGGGATTGGTCGCCAACGTCCTGACTTTC
CASRSQGLVANVLTF
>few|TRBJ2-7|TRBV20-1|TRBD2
TGCAGTGCTTCCGGGACTACCGTCTACGAGCAGTACTTC
CSASGTTVYEQYF
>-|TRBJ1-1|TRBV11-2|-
TGTGCCAGCAGCGGAGACAGTGAAGCTTTCTTT
CASSGDSEAFF
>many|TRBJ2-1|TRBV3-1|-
TGTGCCAGCAGCCAGGGTCGCGGGGTCTACAATGAGCAGTTCTTC
CASSQGRGVYNEQFF
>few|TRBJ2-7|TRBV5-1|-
TGCGCCAGCAGCTTGGATCCTGGAAGCAGGGAGCAGTACTTC
CASSLDPGSREQYF
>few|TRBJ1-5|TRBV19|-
TGTGCCAGTAAGGGCCAAGGGACCAATCAGCCCCAGCATTTT
CASKGQGTNQPQHF
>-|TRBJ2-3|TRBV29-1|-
TGCAGCGCTTATTCAACTAGGGATACGCAGTATTTT
CSAYSTRDTQYF
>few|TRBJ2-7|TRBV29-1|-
TGCAGCGTTGTCCGGGGTCGGATTCCTTACGAGCAGTACTTC
CSVVRGRIPYEQYF
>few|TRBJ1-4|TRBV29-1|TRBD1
TGCAGCGCTTGGACAGGTAGTAATGAAAAACTGTTTTTT
CSAWTGSNEKLFF
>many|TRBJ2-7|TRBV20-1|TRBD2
TGCAGTGCTAGGGTTAGCGGGCTACCCTACGAGCAGTACTTC
CSARVSGLPYEQYF
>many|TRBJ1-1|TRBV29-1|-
TGCAGCGCGGAGGTGGGGGGCACTGAAGCTTTCTTT
CSAEVGGTEAFF
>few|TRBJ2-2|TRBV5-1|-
TGCGCCAGCAGCTCTGACCAGACACGGGGGGAGCTGTTTTTT
CASSSDQTRGELFF
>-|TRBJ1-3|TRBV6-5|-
TGTGCCAGCACCGCCTCTGGAAACACCATATATTTT
CASTASGNTIYF
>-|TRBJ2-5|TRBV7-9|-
TGTGCCAGCAGCTTAGGCCCCCCACAAGAGACCCAGTACTTC
CASSLGPPQETQYF
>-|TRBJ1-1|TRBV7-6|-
TGTGCCAGCAGCTTAGAGACAGGCCTCAACACTGAAGCTTTCTTT
CASSLETGLNTEAFF
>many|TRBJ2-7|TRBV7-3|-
TGTGCCAGCAGCTTTTTAGGGCACGAGCAGTACTTC
CASSFLGHEQYF
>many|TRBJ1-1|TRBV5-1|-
TGCGCCAGCAGCTTGGATCCATGGGCTGAAGCTTTCTTT
CASSLDPWAEAFF
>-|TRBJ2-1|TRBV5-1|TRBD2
TGCGCCAGCAGCTTGGTCAGGCGGGAGCCCCACAATGAGCAGTTCTTC
CASSLVRREPHNEQFF
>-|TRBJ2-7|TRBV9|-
TGTGCCAGCAGCGTTAATGGACAGCATTTCTACGAGCAGTACTTC
CASSVNGQHFYEQYF
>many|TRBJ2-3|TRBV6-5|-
TGTGCCAGCAGTTGGGGGAGCACAGATACGCAGTATTTT
CASSWGSTDTQYF
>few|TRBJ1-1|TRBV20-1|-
TGCAGTGCTAGAGATGCACAGGTGAACACTGAAGCTTTCTTT
CSARDAQVNTEAFF
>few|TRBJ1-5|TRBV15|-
TGTGCCACCAGCAGAGCTGGGTATAGCAATCAGCCCCAGCATTTT
CATSRAGYSNQPQHF
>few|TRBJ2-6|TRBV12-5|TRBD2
TGTGCTAGTGACCTTAGGGGACTAGCAATCTCTGGGGCCAACGTCCTGACTTTC
CASDLRGLAISGANVLTF
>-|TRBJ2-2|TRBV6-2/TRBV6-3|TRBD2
TGTGCCAGCAGTTACTCGGGGGGACTAGCGGGAGTATGGGGGAACACCGGGGAGCTGTTTTTT
CASSYSGGLAGVWGNTGELFF
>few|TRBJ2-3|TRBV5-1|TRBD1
TGCGCCAGCAGCTTCTGGGACAGGGACACAGATACGCAGTATTTT
CASSFWDRDTDTQYF
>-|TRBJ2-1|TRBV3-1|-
TGTGCCAGCAGCCAAGGCAGAGGGGTGTTCTTC
CASSQGRGVFF
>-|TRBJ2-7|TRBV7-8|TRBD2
TGTGCCAGCAGCTCGGAAAGGGGACTAGCGGGCGTCTCCTACGAGCAGTACTTC
CASSSERGLAGVSYEQYF
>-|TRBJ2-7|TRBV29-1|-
TGCAGCGTTTCCCGGACGGATTCCTACGAGCAGTACTTC
CSVSRTDSYEQYF
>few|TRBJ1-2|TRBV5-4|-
TGTGCCAGCGTCGTTTCAGGGGAGCATGGCTACACCTTC
CASVVSGEHGYTF
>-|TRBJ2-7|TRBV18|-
TGTGCCAGCTCACCACGTTCTTGGACCAACTACGAGCAGTACTTC
CASSPRSWTNYEQYF
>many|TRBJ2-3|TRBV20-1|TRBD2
TGCAGTGCTCCCCGAGCGGGAGGCCAAGATACGCAGTATTTT
CSAPRAGGQDTQYF
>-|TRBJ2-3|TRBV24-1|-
TGTGCCACCAGTCCGATTGGGGCGGGTTTCACAGATACGCAGTATTTT
CATSPIGAGFTDTQYF
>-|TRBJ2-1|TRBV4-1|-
TGCGCCAGCAGCCAAGTTGGAGACTCCTACAATGAGCAGTTCTTC
CASSQVGDSYNEQFF
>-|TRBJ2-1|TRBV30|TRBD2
TGTGCCTGGAGGGGGGTAGGGACTAGTAATGAGCAGTTCTTC
CAWRGVGTSNEQFF